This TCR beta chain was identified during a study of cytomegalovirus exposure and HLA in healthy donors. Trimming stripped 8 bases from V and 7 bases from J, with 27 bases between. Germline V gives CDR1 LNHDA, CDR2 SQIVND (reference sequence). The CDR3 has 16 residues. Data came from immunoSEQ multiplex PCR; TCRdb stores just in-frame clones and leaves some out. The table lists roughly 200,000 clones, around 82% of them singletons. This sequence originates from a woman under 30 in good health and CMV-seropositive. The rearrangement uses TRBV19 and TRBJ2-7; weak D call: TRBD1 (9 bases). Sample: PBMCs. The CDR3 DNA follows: TGTGCCAGTTCCTTAACGGGGGGGACAGGGCTTACTGAGCAGTACTTC. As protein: CASSLTGGTGLTEQYF.